A single T cell receptor (beta chain) is shown here with its context. What it binds is unknown. The data stem from a study of CD8 T cells in Susac syndrome. About the study: Patients with Susac syndrome who were sequenced included six with active disease and fewer than ten in remission. Regarding the study as a whole: The CD4+ T cell repertoires in Susac syndrome did not show any clonal expansion.

TEMRA cells were FACS-enriched, with CD8+ and CD4+ T cells isolated negatively. From germline, CDR1 is MNHEY and CDR2 SVGAGI. V lost 9 bases, J lost 2 bases, and 13 bases lay in between. The CDR3 covers 13 residues. RNA in amounts of 0.5 to 1 ug was reverse transcribed with random hexamers. Amplification of TCR beta CDR3 was carried out by immunoSEQ multiplex PCR, which covered 54 Vbeta and 13 Jbeta segments. Each CDR3 protein is one row after TCRdb ran MiXCR on the immunoSEQ multiplex PCR reads. The top ten hold 0.099% of the sample, which has around 200,000 distinct CDR3 sequences, 90% to 95% seen once.

J is TRBJ1-1 and V is TRBV6-5; D unresolved. This TCR derives from a human donor with Susac syndrome. Sequenced input: CD4+ T cells from PBMCs. CDR3 DNA sequence: TGTGCCAGTTCCTTGCGGATAAACACTGAAGCTTTCTTT. Protein: CASSLRINTEAFF.